This T cell receptor beta chain came from a study of OX40 agonist ivuxolimab in advanced cancers. V was cut by 1 base and J by 10 bases, with 11 bases left in between. Germline CDR1 reads SGHTS; CDR2 reads YDEGEE. There are 12 residues in the CDR3. Generated by immunoSEQ multiplex PCR, the TCRdb table keeps only in-frame clones and is missing some. The sample contains around 84,000 clones, just over 90% of which appear only once. The source of this sequence is an adult with an advanced solid tumor such as melanoma, head and neck, liver or kidney cancer. The sequencing here drew on CD4+ or CD8+ T cells sorted from blood, taken in a trial of the OX40 agonist ivuxolimab. The rearrangement links TRBV5-8 to TRBJ1-2; D is uncertain. The DNA of the CDR3 is TGTGCCAGCAGCTTGCGCAGGTTATACTACACCTTC. This encodes CASSLRRLYYTF.